These 19 T cell receptor beta chains were all obtained from the same sample, sequenced in a study of CD8+ T cells in alopecia areata. As the sequencing template, cDNA was produced by extracting RNA and reverse transcribing it. Sequenced by immunoSEQ multiplex PCR; TCRdb stores in-frame clones only, minus some. The data show around 82,000 clones, approximately 50% seen once. The source material was NKG2D-high CD8+ T cells sorted from blood. These receptors were collected from a human donor with alopecia areata.

This clone was picked up one time. The CDR3 reads CASSVWDRGYGYTF. The CDR3 DNA reads TGTGCCAGCAGCGTATGGGACAGGGGCTATGGCTACACCTTC. The chain carries TRBV9 and TRBJ1-2; TRBD1 matches 10 bases. Germline V lookup: CDR1 SGDLS, CDR2 YYNGEE. The CDR3 covers 14 residues. The V gene end was trimmed by 1 base and the J gene end by 4 bases; junction bases not matched to a gene: 1.

The V call is TRBV14, the J call TRBJ1-2, with 11 bases fitting TRBD1. Per the germline V gene, CDR1 is SGHDN and CDR2 is FVKESK. The junction had 10 bases not matched to a gene; V was cut back by 1 base and J by 6 bases. CDR3 length: 17 residues. CDR3 amino acids: CASSQVTRTGGADGYTF. CDR3 bases: TGTGCCAGCAGCCAAGTCACCCGGACAGGGGGCGCGGATGGCTACACCTTC.

This clone was seen only a few times. The chain joins TRBV29-1 to TRBJ1-2, with 8 positions matching TRBD1. The germline CDR1 and CDR2 sequences are SQVTM and ANQGSEA. This CDR3 has 15 residues. V shed 0 bases, J shed 2 bases, and the junction held 5 bases outside the gene matches. The chain's CDR3 is CSVEDPTGANYGYTF. In DNA, the CDR3 is TGCAGCGTTGAAGATCCGACAGGGGCGAACTATGGCTACACCTTC.

The V and J genes are TRBV5-6 and TRBJ2-7; D is perhaps TRBD1 (8 bases). CDR3 length: 14 residues. Germline CDR1 reads SGHDT; CDR2 reads YYEEEE. The ends were cut back, 4 bases at V and 3 bases at J, with 14 bases in the middle. The chain's CDR3 is CASSPGGQGYEQYF. The CDR3 DNA is TGTGCCAGCAGCCCGGGAGGACAGGGCTACGAGCAGTACTTC.

The V gene is TRBV7-8, the J gene TRBJ2-2; D gene uncertain. The V gene's germline CDR1 is SGHVS and CDR2 FQNEAQ. The length of the CDR3 is 14 residues. Trimming shortened V by 5 bases and J by 7 bases, and 14 bases separated the two germline ends. The CDR3 loop is CASSTYANGGELFF. The CDR3 coding sequence is TGTGCCAGCAGCACCTACGCCAACGGCGGGGAGCTGTTTTTT.

This chain links TRBV29-1 with TRBJ1-2, with a possible D match to TRBD1 (6 bases). Germline V gives CDR1 SQVTM, CDR2 ANQGSEA. The CDR3 is 13 amino acids. Trimming removed 6 bases from V and 2 bases from J, with 13 bases in between. CDR3 residues: CSVLDSGNYGYTF. Here the CDR3 DNA reads TGCAGCGTGTTGGACAGCGGGAACTATGGCTACACCTTC.

This clone has a handful of counts. The genes are TRBV29-1 and TRBJ2-1, with 7 bases matching TRBD2. The CDR3 contains 14 residues. The germline CDR1 and CDR2 sequences are SQVTM and ANQGSEA. V dropped 7 bases and J dropped 4; count of bases not matched to a gene: 10. The CDR3: CSGSWGGTYNEQFF. The CDR3 DNA reads TGCAGCGGGTCGTGGGGGGGAACTTACAATGAGCAGTTCTTC.

The gene calls are TRBV7-2 and TRBJ1-1; weak D call: TRBD1 (5 bases). Germline V lookup: CDR1 SGHTA, CDR2 FQGNSA. There are 14 residues in the CDR3. V was pared by 6 bases and J by 4 bases, with 15 bases between. The CDR3 loop reads CASSWDPGSTEAFF. CDR3 in DNA: TGTGCCAGCAGTTGGGACCCGGGAAGCACTGAAGCTTTCTTT.

The chain combines TRBV27 with TRBJ2-1; D possibly corresponds to TRBD1 (5 bases). The CDR3 spans 13 residues. Germline V CDR1 and CDR2: MNHEY, SMNVEV (reference sequence). Trimming removed 3 bases at V and 5 bases at J, with 8 bases between. CDR3 region: CASSLRQNNEQFF. As DNA, the CDR3 is TGTGCCAGCAGTTTGAGACAGAACAATGAGCAGTTCTTC.

The V gene is TRBV5-1, the J gene TRBJ2-4; D perhaps matches TRBD1 (6 bases). The CDR3 runs 14 residues. V was trimmed by 3 bases and J by 0 bases, leaving 7 bases between them. Per the germline V gene, CDR1 is SGHRS and CDR2 is YFSETQ. The CDR3 here is CASSYREAKNIQYF. The CDR3 nucleotides are TGCGCCAGCAGCTACAGGGAAGCCAAAAACATTCAGTACTTC.

The chain joins TRBV29-1 to TRBJ2-2; TRBD2 matches 9 bases. J lost 3 bases, V lost 4 bases, and 6 bases had no gene match. The germline CDR1 and CDR2 sequences are SQVTM and ANQGSEA. There are 15 residues in the CDR3. The CDR3 bases are TGCAGCGTTGCGGGGACTAGCCGGGACACCGGGGAGCTGTTTTTT. Translation gives CSVAGTSRDTGELFF.

Only a few counts were recorded for this clone. The chain carries TRBV6-6 and TRBJ2-7; D remains ambiguous. CDR3 size: 14 residues. With 5 bases removed from V and 0 bases from J, the gap between germline ends came to 11 bases. Germline-derived CDR1 and CDR2 are MNHNY and SVGAGI (reference sequence). The chain's CDR3 is CASSAARTSYEQYF. Written as DNA, the CDR3 is TGTGCCAGCAGTGCCGCTAGAACCTCCTACGAGCAGTACTTC.

This clone was detected only a few times. The rearrangement links TRBV27 to TRBJ2-1; D might be TRBD1 (6 bases). Germline V gene lookup returns CDR1 MNHEY and CDR2 SMNVEV (reference sequence). This CDR3 spans 13 amino acids. V was trimmed by 5 bases and J by 5 bases, leaving 10 bases between them. For the CDR3, the DNA is TGTGCCAGCAGTCCAGACAGGAACAATGAGCAGTTCTTC. It specifies CASSPDRNNEQFF.

The rearrangement links TRBV2 to TRBJ2-5; tentatively, D is TRBD2 (6 bases). The germline V gene has CDR1 SNHLY and CDR2 FYNNEI. V gave up 0 bases and J gave up 5 bases, with 22 bases separating them. This CDR3 contains 18 residues. CDR3 nucleotide sequence: TGTGCCAGCAGTGAAGCTCGGAGGTTTTCGGGGGTCGGGGAGACCCAGTACTTC. As protein: CASSEARRFSGVGETQYF. Full variable domain (rest looked up from reference TRBV2 and TRBJ2-5): EPEVTQTPSHQVTQMGQEVILRCVPISNHLYFYWYRQILGQKVEFLVSFYNNEISEKSEIFDDQFSVERPDGSNFTLKIRSTKLEDSAMYFCASSEARRFSGVGETQYFGPGTRLLVL.

This chain links TRBV28 with TRBJ1-1; D is uncertain. Deletions cut 6 bases from V and 4 bases from J, with 12 bases between. Germline CDR1 MDHEN, CDR2 SYDVKM. The CDR3 extends over 13 amino acids. The CDR3 coding sequence is TGTGCCAGCAGCCAGCCTTGGGGCACTGAAGCTTTCTTT. The encoded protein is CASSQPWGTEAFF. Supplemented by reference TRBV28 and TRBJ1-1, the full variable domain reads DVKVTQSSRYLVKRTGEKVFLECVQDMDHENMFWYRQDPGLGLRLIYFSYDVKMKEKGDIPEGYSVSREKKERFSLILESASTNQTSMYLCASSQPWGTEAFFGQGTRLTVV.

The chain carries TRBV19 and TRBJ2-1; a possible D gene is TRBD1 (7 bases). Trimming removed 4 bases at V and 9 bases at J, with 22 bases between. Germline values: CDR1 LNHDA, CDR2 SQIVND (reference sequence). This CDR3 region has 16 residues. CDR3 nucleotides: TGTGCCAGTAGTAAATTGGAGGCGGGGTACAGGGGTGAGCAGTTCTTC. Its protein product is CASSKLEAGYRGEQFF.

The chain is built from TRBV27 and TRBJ2-7; TRBD2 aligns across 8 bases. This CDR3 is 14 amino acids long. The trim removed 5 bases at V and 2 bases at J, leaving 5 bases unmatched. CDR1 is MNHEY and CDR2 is SMNVEV in the germline V gene (reference sequence). The CDR3 bases are TGTGCCAGCAGTCTTAGCGGGAAGGCCTACGAGCAGTACTTC. Amino acids: CASSLSGKAYEQYF.

This rearrangement joins TRBV28 to TRBJ2-1; D unresolved. In germline, CDR1 is MDHEN, CDR2 SYDVKM. V lost 3 bases and J 4 bases, leaving 13 bases between the germline ends. The CDR3 extends over 15 amino acids. The CDR3 region has the DNA TGTGCCAGCAGTTTTAGGGCTCGATCTTACAATGAGCAGTTCTTC. Its protein product is CASSFRARSYNEQFF.

The V gene is TRBV9, the J gene TRBJ1-6; D is ambiguous. The V end lost 4 bases, the J end lost 9 bases, and 8 bases lay between the germline ends. The length of the CDR3 is 12 residues. Germline CDR1 and CDR2: SGDLS and YYNGEE. CDR3: CASSFVGSPLHF. CDR3 in DNA: TGTGCCAGCAGCTTTGTGGGTTCACCCCTCCACTTT.